What follows describes a single T cell receptor beta chain. V dropped 2 bases and J dropped 9 bases, with 12 bases sitting between them. Germline V gene sequence: CDR1 SGDLS, CDR2 YYNGEE. This CDR3 region has 13 residues. This sample was taken from a study of blood T cell repertoires in COVID-19. Method: immunoSEQ multiplex PCR; TCRdb's copy keeps in-frame clones and lacks some. The sample has 75,000 to 100,000 clones, approximately 89% seen once. Sequenced sample: peripheral blood. This clonotype was sampled from a human donor with acute or convalescent COVID-19. The donor label of this sample is uncertain. The rearrangement uses TRBV9 and TRBJ2-4, with a weak D call TRBD2 (6 bases). Here the CDR3 reads CASSVEGLGIQYF. The CDR3 DNA reads TGTGCCAGCAGCGTGGAGGGGCTTGGCATTCAGTACTTC. The variable domain in full, completed from reference TRBV9 and TRBJ2-4, reads DSGVTQTPKHLITATGQRVTLRCSPRSGDLSVYWYQQSLDQGLQFLIQYYNGEERAKGNILERFSAQQFPDLHSELNLSSLELGDSALYFCASSVEGLGIQYFGAGTRLSVL.